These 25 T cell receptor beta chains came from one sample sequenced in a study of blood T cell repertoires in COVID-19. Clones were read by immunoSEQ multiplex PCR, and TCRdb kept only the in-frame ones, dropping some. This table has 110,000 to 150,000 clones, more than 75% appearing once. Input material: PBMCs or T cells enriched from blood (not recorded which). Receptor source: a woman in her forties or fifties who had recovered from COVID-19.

The CDR3 here is CASSLAAGSGGEETQYF. As DNA, the CDR3 is TGCGCCAGCAGCTTGGCCGCGGGTAGCGGGGGGGAAGAGACCCAGTACTTC. The V gene is TRBV5-1, the J gene TRBJ2-5; 11 bases map to TRBD2. The CDR3 is 17 residues long. The V and J ends lost 0 bases and 3 bases, in that order; junction bases with no gene match: 7. Germline CDR1 SGHRS, CDR2 YFSETQ.

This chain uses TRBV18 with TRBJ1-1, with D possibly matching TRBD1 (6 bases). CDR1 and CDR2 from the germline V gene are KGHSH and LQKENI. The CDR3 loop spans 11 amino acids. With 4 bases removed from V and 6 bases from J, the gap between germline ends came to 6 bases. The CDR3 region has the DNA TGTGCCAGCTCACAGGGGGCTGAAGCTTTCTTT. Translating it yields CASSQGAEAFF.

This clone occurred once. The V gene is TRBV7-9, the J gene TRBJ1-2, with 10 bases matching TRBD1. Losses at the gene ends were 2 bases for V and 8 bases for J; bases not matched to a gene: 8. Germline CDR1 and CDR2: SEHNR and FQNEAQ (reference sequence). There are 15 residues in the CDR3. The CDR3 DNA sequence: TGTGCCAGCAGCTTAATGACAGGGGGCGCCCGGGGCTACACCTTC. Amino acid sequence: CASSLMTGGARGYTF.

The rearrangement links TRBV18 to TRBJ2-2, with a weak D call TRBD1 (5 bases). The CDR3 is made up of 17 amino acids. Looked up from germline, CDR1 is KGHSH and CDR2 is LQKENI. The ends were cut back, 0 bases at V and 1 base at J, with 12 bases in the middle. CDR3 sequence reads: CASSPPGATWNTGELFF. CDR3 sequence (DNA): TGTGCCAGCTCACCACCAGGGGCCACGTGGAACACCGGGGAGCTGTTTTTT.

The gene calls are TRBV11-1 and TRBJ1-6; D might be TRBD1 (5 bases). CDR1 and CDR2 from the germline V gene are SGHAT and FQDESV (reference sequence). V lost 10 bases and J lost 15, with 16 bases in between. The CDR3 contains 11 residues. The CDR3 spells CATSTGGYLHF. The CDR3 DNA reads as TGTGCCACCTCGACCGGGGGATACCTCCACTTT.

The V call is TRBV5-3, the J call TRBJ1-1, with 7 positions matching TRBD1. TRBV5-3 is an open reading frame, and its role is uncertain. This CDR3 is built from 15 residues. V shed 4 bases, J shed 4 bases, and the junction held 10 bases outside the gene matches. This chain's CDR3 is CARSRPGGRGTEAFF. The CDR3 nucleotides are TGTGCCAGAAGCCGGCCAGGGGGAAGAGGCACTGAAGCTTTCTTT.

The CDR3 is CASSSRQGAVDIQYF. In nucleotides, the CDR3 is TGTGCCAGCAGCTCAAGACAGGGGGCTGTAGACATTCAGTACTTC. The chain is built from TRBV7-9 and TRBJ2-4; TRBD1 matches 10 bases. J gave up 8 bases and V 4 bases, and 8 bases lay outside the gene matches. CDR3 length: 15 amino acids. CDR1 and CDR2 from the germline V gene are SEHNR and FQNEAQ (reference sequence).

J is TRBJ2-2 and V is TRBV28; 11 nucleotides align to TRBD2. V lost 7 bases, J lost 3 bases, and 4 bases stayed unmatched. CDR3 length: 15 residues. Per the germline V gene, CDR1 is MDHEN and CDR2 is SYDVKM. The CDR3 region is CASTSGGRDTGELFF. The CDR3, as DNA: TGTGCCAGCACTAGCGGGGGGAGGGACACCGGGGAGCTGTTTTTT.

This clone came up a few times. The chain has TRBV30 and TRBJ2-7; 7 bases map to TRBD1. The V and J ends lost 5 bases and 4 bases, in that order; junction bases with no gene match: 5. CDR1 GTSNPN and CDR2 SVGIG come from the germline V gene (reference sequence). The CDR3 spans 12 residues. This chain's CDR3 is CAWETGRYEQYF. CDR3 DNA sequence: TGTGCCTGGGAGACAGGGCGGTACGAGCAGTACTTC. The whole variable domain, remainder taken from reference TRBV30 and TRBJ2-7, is SQTIHQWPATLVQPVGSPLSLECTVEGTSNPNLYWYRQAAGRGLQLLFYSVGIGQISSEVPQNLSASRPQDRQFILSSKKLLLSDSGFYLCAWETGRYEQYFGPGTRLTVT.

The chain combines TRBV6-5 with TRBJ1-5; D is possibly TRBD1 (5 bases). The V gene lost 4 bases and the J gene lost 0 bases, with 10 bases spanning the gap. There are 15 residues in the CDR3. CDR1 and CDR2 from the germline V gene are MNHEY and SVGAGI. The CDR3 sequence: CASSSQGASNQPQHF. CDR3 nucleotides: TGTGCCAGCAGTTCTCAAGGGGCTAGCAATCAGCCCCAGCATTTT.

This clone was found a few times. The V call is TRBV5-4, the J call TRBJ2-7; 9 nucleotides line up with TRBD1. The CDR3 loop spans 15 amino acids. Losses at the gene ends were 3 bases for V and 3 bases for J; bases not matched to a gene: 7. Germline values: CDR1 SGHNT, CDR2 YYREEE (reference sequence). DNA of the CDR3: TGTGCCAGCAGCTCAAGGACAGGGGTAAGCTACGAGCAGTACTTC. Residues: CASSSRTGVSYEQYF.

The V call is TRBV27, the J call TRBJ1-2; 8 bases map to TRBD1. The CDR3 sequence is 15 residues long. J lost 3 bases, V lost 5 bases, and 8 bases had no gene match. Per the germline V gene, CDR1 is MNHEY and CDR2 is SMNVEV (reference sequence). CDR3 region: CASSLYPQGDYGYTF. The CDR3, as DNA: TGTGCCAGCAGTCTATACCCACAGGGGGACTATGGCTACACCTTC.

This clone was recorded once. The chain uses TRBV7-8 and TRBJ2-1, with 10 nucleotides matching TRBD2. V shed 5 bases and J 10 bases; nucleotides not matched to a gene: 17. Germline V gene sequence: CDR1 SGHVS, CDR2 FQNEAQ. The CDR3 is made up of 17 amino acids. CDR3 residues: CASSTPRERGGSKEQFF. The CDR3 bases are TGTGCCAGCAGCACCCCACGGGAGCGGGGGGGGTCAAAGGAGCAGTTCTTC.

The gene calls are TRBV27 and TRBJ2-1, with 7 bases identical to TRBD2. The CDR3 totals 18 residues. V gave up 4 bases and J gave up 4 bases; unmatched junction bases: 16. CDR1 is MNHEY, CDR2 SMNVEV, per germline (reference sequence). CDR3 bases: TGTGCCAGCAGTTCAACTAGCGTGGATGTTATCACATACAATGAGCAGTTCTTC. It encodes CASSSTSVDVITYNEQFF.

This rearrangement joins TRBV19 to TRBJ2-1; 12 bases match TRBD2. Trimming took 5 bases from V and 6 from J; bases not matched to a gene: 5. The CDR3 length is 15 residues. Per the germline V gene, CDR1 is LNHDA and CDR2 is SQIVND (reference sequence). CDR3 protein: CASSVLAGGTNEQFF. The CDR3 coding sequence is TGTGCCAGTAGTGTACTAGCGGGGGGTACCAATGAGCAGTTCTTC.

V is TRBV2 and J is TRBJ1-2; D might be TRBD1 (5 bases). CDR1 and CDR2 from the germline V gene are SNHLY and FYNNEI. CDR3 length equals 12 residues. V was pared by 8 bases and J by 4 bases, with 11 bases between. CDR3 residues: CASRTDSYGYTF. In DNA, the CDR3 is TGTGCCAGCCGTACAGACAGCTATGGCTACACCTTC. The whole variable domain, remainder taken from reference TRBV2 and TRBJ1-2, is EPEVTQTPSHQVTQMGQEVILRCVPISNHLYFYWYRQILGQKVEFLVSFYNNEISEKSEIFDDQFSVERPDGSNFTLKIRSTKLEDSAMYFCASRTDSYGYTFGSGTRLTVV.

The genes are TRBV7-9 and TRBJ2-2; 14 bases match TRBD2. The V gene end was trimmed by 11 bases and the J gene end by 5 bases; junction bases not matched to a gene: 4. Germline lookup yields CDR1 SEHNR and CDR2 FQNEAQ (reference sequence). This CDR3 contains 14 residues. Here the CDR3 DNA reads TGTGCCGCGGGACTAGCGGGGGTGACCGGGGAGCTGTTTTTT. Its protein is CAAGLAGVTGELFF.

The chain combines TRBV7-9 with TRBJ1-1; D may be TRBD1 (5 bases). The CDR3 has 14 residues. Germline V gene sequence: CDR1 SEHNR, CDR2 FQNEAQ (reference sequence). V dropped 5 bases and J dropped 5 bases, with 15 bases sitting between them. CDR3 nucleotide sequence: TGTGCCAGCAGCCCGCGGGGCAGGAGTACTGAAGCTTTCTTT. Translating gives CASSPRGRSTEAFF.

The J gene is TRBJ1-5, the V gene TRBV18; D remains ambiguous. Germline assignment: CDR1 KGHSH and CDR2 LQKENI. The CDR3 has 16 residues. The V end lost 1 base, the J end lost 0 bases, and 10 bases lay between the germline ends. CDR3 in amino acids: CASSPRSGYSNQPQHF. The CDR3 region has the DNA TGTGCCAGCTCACCACGCTCGGGATATAGCAATCAGCCCCAGCATTTT.

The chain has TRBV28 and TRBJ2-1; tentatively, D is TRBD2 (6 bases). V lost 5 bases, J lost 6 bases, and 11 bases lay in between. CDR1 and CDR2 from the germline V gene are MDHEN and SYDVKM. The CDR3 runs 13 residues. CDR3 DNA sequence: TGTGCCAGCAGTGGGGGGTCTCGCAATGAGCAGTTCTTC. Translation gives CASSGGSRNEQFF.

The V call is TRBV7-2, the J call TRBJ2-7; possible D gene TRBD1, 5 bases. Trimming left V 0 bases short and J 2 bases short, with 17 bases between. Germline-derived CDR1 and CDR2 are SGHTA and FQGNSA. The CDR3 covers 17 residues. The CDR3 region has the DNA TGTGCCAGCAGCTTAGCTCACGCTCCCCAGGGCGCCTACGAGCAGTACTTC. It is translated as CASSLAHAPQGAYEQYF.

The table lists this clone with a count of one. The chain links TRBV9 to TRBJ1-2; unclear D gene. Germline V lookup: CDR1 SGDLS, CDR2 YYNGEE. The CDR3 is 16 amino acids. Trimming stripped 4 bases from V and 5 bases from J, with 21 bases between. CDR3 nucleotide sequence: TGTGCCAGCAGCCCCCACCAGGTGCCCCCAGGATATGGCTACACCTTC. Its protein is CASSPHQVPPGYGYTF. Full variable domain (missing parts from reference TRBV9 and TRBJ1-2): DSGVTQTPKHLITATGQRVTLRCSPRSGDLSVYWYQQSLDQGLQFLIQYYNGEERAKGNILERFSAQQFPDLHSELNLSSLELGDSALYFCASSPHQVPPGYGYTFGSGTRLTVV.

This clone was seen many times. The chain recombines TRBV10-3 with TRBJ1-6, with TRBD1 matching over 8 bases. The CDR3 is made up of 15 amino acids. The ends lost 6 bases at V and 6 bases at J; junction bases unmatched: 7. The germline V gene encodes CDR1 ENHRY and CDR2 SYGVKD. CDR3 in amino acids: CAISVGQGPNSPLHF. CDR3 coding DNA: TGTGCCATCAGCGTTGGACAGGGTCCTAATTCACCCCTCCACTTT.

The DNA of the CDR3 is TGTGCCAGCAGCCAAGATCACAGGGGAGATACGCAGTATTTT. Residues: CASSQDHRGDTQYF. This chain links TRBV3-1 (or the pseudogene TRBV3-2) with TRBJ2-3; 7 nucleotides line up with TRBD1. Germline V gene lookup returns CDR1 LGHDT and CDR2 YNNKEL (reference sequence). The ends lost 0 bases at V and 5 bases at J; junction bases unmatched: 2. The CDR3 runs 14 residues.

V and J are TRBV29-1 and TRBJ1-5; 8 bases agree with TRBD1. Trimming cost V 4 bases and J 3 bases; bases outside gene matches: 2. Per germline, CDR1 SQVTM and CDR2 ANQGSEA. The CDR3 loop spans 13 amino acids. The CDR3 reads CSVGTGPNQPQHF. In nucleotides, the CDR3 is TGCAGCGTTGGGACAGGGCCCAATCAGCCCCAGCATTTT.